This T cell receptor beta chain was found in a study of blood T cell repertoires in COVID-19. Measured with immunoSEQ multiplex PCR; TCRdb has only the in-frame clones, and not every one. Counted here are over 100,000 clones, more than 85% occurring once; the ten biggest clones make up roughly 6%. The CDR3 covers 16 residues. Looked up from germline, CDR1 is SGDLS and CDR2 is YYNGEE. The V and J ends lost 0 bases and 3 bases respectively, with 16 bases between them. The chain uses TRBV9 and TRBJ2-7; D is possibly TRBD1 (5 bases). The sequencing input was peripheral blood. This TCR was recovered from a human donor in a cohort sampled during active COVID-19. CDR3 DNA sequence: TGTGCCAGCAGCGTAGAGAGGACAACTGTTTACTACGAGCAGTACTTC. It specifies CASSVERTTVYYEQYF.